The clone carrying this TCR beta chain has at least ten counts. The sample belongs to a study of T-cell reconstitution after alpha-beta-depleted transplantation in children. Unique molecular identifiers were incorporated during preparation of the TCRbeta library. A single record per CDR3 protein comes from TCRdb applying MiXCR to the PCR reads. The table lists over 200,000 distinct CDR3 sequences, 8% to 9.5% of them singletons. V was trimmed by 11 bases and J by 9 bases, leaving 8 bases between them. The CDR3 extends over 9 amino acids. The chain is built from TRBV23-1 and TRBJ2-1; the D call may be TRBD1 or TRBD2 (5 bases each). TRBV23-1 carries the ORF label, with uncertain function. This sequence was found in a human donor who donated a stem cell graft to a child with acute lymphoblastic leukemia. Sequencing used PBMCs from the stem cell graft donor, obtained from the stem cell graft. Written as DNA, the CDR3 is TGCGCCGGGACCTTTGAGCAGTTCTTC. This gives the protein CAGTFEQFF.